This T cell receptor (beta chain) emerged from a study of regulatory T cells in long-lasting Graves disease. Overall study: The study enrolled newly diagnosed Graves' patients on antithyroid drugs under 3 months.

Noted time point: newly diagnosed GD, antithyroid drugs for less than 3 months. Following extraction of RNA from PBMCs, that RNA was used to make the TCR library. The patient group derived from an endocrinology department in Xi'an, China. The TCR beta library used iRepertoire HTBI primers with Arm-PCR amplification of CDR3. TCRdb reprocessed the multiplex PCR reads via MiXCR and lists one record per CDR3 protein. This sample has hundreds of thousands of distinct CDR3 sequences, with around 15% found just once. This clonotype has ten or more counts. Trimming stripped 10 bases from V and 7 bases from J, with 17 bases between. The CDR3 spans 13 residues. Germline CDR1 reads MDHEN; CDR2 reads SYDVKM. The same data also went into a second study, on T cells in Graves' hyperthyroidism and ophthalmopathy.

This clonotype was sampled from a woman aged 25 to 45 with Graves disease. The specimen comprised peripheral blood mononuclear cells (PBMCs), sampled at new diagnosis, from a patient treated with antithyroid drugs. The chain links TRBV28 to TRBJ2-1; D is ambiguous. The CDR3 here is CATLGPVGNEQFF. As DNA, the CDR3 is TGTGCCACGTTAGGGCCTGTCGGGAATGAGCAGTTCTTC.